This TCR beta chain stems from a study of PD-1 blockade in classical Hodgkin lymphoma. Assay used: immunoSEQ multiplex PCR; TCRdb lists only in-frame clones, some missing. Here the sample spans about 4,000 clones, about three fifths being singletons. The V and J ends lost 0 bases and 7 bases respectively, with 21 bases between them. CDR1 LGHNA and CDR2 YSLEER come from the germline V gene. CDR3 length: 18 amino acids. Time point described: cycle 4 day 1 (C4D1), after about 6 weeks of nivolumab. Each patient relapsed following autologous stem cell transplantation, and prior brentuximab vedotin exposure differed. Through magnetic negative selection, CD8+ T cells were separated from PBMCs that had been thawed.

Sequenced material: CD8+ T cells from blood, taken before the fourth cycle of nivolumab. The sequence derives from a human donor with classical Hodgkin lymphoma. J is TRBJ1-4 and V is TRBV4-3, with a tentative D call TRBD1 (5 bases). The CDR3 DNA sequence: TGCGCCAGCAGCCAAGACGGAACTGGAGTGGGGCTTAGTGAAAAACTGTTTTTT. It yields the protein CASSQDGTGVGLSEKLFF.